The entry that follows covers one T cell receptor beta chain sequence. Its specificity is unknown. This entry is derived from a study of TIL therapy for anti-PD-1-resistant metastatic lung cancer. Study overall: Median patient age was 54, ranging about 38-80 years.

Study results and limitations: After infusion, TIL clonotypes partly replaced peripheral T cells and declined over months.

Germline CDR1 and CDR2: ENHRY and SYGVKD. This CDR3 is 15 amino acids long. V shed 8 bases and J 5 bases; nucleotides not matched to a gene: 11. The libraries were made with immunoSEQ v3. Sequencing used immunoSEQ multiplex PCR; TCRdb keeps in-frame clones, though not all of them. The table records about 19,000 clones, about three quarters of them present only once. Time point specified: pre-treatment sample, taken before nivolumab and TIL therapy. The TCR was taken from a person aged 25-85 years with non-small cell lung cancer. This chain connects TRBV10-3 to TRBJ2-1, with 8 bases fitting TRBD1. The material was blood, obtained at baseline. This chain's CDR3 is CAISFSGTGDNEQFF. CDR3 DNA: TGTGCCATCTCCTTCTCGGGGACAGGAGACAATGAGCAGTTCTTC.